What follows are 5 T cell receptor beta chains derived from one specimen sequenced in a study of blood T cell repertoires in COVID-19. TCRdb keeps only in-frame clones here, not all; method: immunoSEQ multiplex PCR. Of under 200,000 clones listed, 60% to 85% are singletons. Sequencing was done on a sample of peripheral blood. The receptors shown here come from a man aged 55 to 69 with active or convalescent COVID-19.

With regard to this clone: This specimen includes other DNA sequences encoding the same CDR3. The chain recombines TRBV4-2 with TRBJ2-7, with 8 bases aligning to TRBD1. This CDR3 spans 14 amino acids. Germline CDR1 LGHNA, CDR2 YNFKEQ. Trimming removed 1 base from V and 2 bases from J; junction bases left unmatched: 1. The CDR3, as DNA: TGTGCCAGCAGCCAAGGACAGGGGACCTACGAGCAGTACTTC. Amino acid sequence: CASSQGQGTYEQYF.

This clone has just a few counts. The chain recombines TRBV6-5 with TRBJ2-5; D is unresolved. The V gene lost 8 bases and the J gene lost 7 bases, with 11 bases spanning the gap. The CDR3 has 11 amino acids. Germline CDR1 reads MNHEY; CDR2 reads SVGAGI. The CDR3 loop reads CASSTGGTQYF. The CDR3 region has the DNA TGTGCCAGCTCCACTGGCGGGACCCAGTACTTC.

The rearrangement uses TRBV27 and TRBJ2-3; 7 bases are a match to TRBD1. The CDR3 spans 15 residues. Germline V gives CDR1 MNHEY, CDR2 SMNVEV (reference sequence). Losses at the gene ends were 4 bases for V and 3 bases for J; bases not matched to a gene: 7. For the CDR3, the DNA is TGTGCCAGCAGTTCGTACAGGGGCCGGACAGATACGCAGTATTTT. Amino acids: CASSSYRGRTDTQYF.

This clone was counted between two and nine times. The rearrangement uses TRBV19 and TRBJ2-1; D ambiguous. V was shortened by 6 bases and J by 0 bases, with 9 bases between the two germline ends. In germline, CDR1 is LNHDA, CDR2 SQIVND (reference sequence). This CDR3 region has 14 residues. CDR3 amino acids: CASRQSSSYNEQFF. CDR3 DNA sequence: TGTGCCAGTAGGCAATCTAGCTCCTACAATGAGCAGTTCTTC.

This CDR3 is CATSSGEGTDTQYF. For the CDR3, the DNA is TGTGCCACCAGTTCGGGGGAGGGCACAGATACGCAGTATTTT. The V and J genes are TRBV24-1 and TRBJ2-3, with D perhaps matching TRBD2 (6 bases). The CDR3 covers 14 residues. Trimming left V 6 bases short and J 1 base short, with 10 bases between. Per germline, CDR1 KGHDR and CDR2 SFDVKD.